The 29 T cell receptor beta chains below come from one sample, sequenced in a study of shared clonotypes between healthy human individuals. Only CD45RO-negative cells positively selected for CCR7 counted as naive CD8 cells, so terminally differentiated effector memory CD45RA+ cells were excluded. Data came from immunoSEQ multiplex PCR; TCRdb stores just in-frame clones and leaves some out. The table has hundreds of thousands of clones, 95% to 98% seen once. The sample consisted of naive CD8+ T cells sorted from blood. These receptors were collected from a man aged 25 to 45 in good health.

This clone has just a few counts. The V and J genes are TRBV7-9 and TRBJ2-7; TRBD1 matches at 7 bases. This CDR3 region has 16 residues. CDR1 and CDR2 from the germline V gene are SEHNR and FQNEAQ (reference sequence). V gave up 4 bases and J gave up 0 bases; unmatched junction bases: 9. CDR3 in amino acids: CASSSSTGLVSYEQYF. In nucleotides, the CDR3 is TGTGCCAGCAGCTCATCGACAGGGCTAGTCTCCTACGAGCAGTACTTC. The complete variable domain, with remaining parts taken from reference TRBV7-9 and TRBJ2-7, reads DTGVSQNPRHKITKRGQNVTFRCDPISEHNRLYWYRQTLGQGPEFLTYFQNEAQLEKSRLLSDRFSAERPKGSFSTLEIQRTEQGDSAMYLCASSSSTGLVSYEQYFGPGTRLTVT.

V usage is TRBV4-1 and J usage is TRBJ2-7; 11 bases are a match to TRBD2. Germline V lookup: CDR1 MGHRA, CDR2 YSYEKL. V lost 7 bases, J lost 2 bases, and 7 bases stayed unmatched. The CDR3 is made up of 15 amino acids. CDR3 sequence reads: CASTKTSGETYEQYF. CDR3 nucleotide sequence: TGCGCCAGCACCAAGACTAGCGGGGAAACCTACGAGCAGTACTTC.

Worth noting for this clone: Other DNA sequences in this specimen translate into the identical CDR3. This chain connects TRBV9 to TRBJ2-3; no clear D gene. The CDR3 totals 12 residues. The germline CDR1 and CDR2 sequences are SGDLS and YYNGEE. With 0 bases removed from V and 4 bases from J, the gap between germline ends came to 3 bases. The CDR3 DNA sequence: TGTGCCAGCAGCGTAGCCGCAGATACGCAGTATTTT. Encoded protein: CASSVAADTQYF.

Comments on this clone: The germline gene is not matched at one end of the junction; a read error may be the cause. In the same sample, other DNA sequences code for this CDR3. J is TRBJ1-5 and V is TRBV11-2; D gene unclear. Germline CDR1 and CDR2: SGHAT and FQNNGV. The CDR3 is 12 residues long. This chain's CDR3 is CASSLENQPQHF. In nucleotides, the CDR3 is TGTGCCAGCAGCCTAGAGAATCAGCCCCAGCATTTT.

CDR3: CASSFGGASGSYEQYF. In DNA, the CDR3 is TGTGCCAGCAGTTTTGGTGGGGCTAGCGGTTCCTACGAGCAGTACTTC. The chain carries TRBV27 and TRBJ2-7; 7 positions match TRBD2. J lost 1 base, V lost 3 bases, and 9 bases had no gene match. CDR3 size: 16 residues. Per the germline V gene, CDR1 is MNHEY and CDR2 is SMNVEV (reference sequence).

The chain employs TRBV28 and TRBJ2-2; no definite D call. Per germline, CDR1 MDHEN and CDR2 SYDVKM. V dropped 1 base and J dropped 6 bases, with 9 bases sitting between them. The CDR3 covers 14 residues. CDR3 sequence (DNA): TGTGCCAGCAGTTTATCCCCAGGCGCCGGGGAGCTGTTTTTT. This codes for CASSLSPGAGELFF.

The chain combines TRBV7-8 with TRBJ1-4; the D is unclear. Germline CDR1 and CDR2: SGHVS and FQNEAQ. Trimming stripped 5 bases from V and 5 bases from J, with 12 bases between. The CDR3 runs 14 residues. DNA for the CDR3: TGTGCCAGCAGCGACCAGAGAGTAAATGAAAAACTGTTTTTT. Residues: CASSDQRVNEKLFF.

The chain is built from TRBV5-4 and TRBJ1-3; possibly TRBD1 for D (6 bases). CDR3 size: 12 residues. Germline V gives CDR1 SGHNT, CDR2 YYREEE (reference sequence). Trimming shortened V by 4 bases and J by 8 bases, and 10 bases separated the two germline ends. For the CDR3, the DNA is TGTGCCAGCAGCCACAACAGGGACACCATATATTTT. Its protein product is CASSHNRDTIYF.

On this clone itself: This CDR3 is also generated by other DNA sequences in the sample. V gene TRBV7-6 combines with J gene TRBJ2-3; no firm D call. This CDR3 comprises 12 residues. Trimming removed 1 base at V and 5 bases at J, with 4 bases between. The germline V gene encodes CDR1 SGHVS and CDR2 FNYEAQ. The CDR3 nucleotides read TGTGCCAGCAGCTTAGACGGAGATACGCAGTATTTT. Residues: CASSLDGDTQYF.

The chain joins TRBV5-4 to TRBJ2-3; D remains unclear. Trimming removed 4 bases from V and 4 bases from J, with 31 bases in between. Per germline, CDR1 SGHNT and CDR2 YYREEE (reference sequence). The CDR3 sequence is 20 residues long. CDR3 residues: CASSPTTGLFTFTSSDTQYF. CDR3 DNA: TGTGCCAGCAGCCCAACTACCGGCCTTTTTACCTTTACCAGCTCAGATACGCAGTATTTT. The variable domain in full, with the rest retrieved from reference TRBV5-4 and TRBJ2-3, is ETGVTQSPTHLIKTRGQQVTLRCSSQSGHNTVSWYQQALGQGPQFIFQYYREEENGRGNFPPRFSGLQFPNYSSELNVNALELDDSALYLCASSPTTGLFTFTSSDTQYFGPGTRLTVL.

The rearrangement uses TRBV14 and TRBJ2-7; 10 bases align to TRBD1. V lost 1 base, J lost 2 bases, and 11 bases stayed unmatched. CDR3 length: 18 residues. CDR1 is SGHDN, CDR2 FVKESK, per germline. In DNA, the CDR3 is TGTGCCAGCAGCCAAGGAGGGTGGATAGGGACAGGGGCCTACGAGCAGTACTTC. Residues: CASSQGGWIGTGAYEQYF.

The V call is TRBV29-1, the J call TRBJ1-1; no firm D call. The germline V gene has CDR1 SQVTM and CDR2 ANQGSEA. V lost 6 bases, J lost 6 bases, and 8 bases lay in between. The CDR3 sequence is 10 residues long. The chain's CDR3 is CSVQGPEAFF. CDR3 DNA: TGCAGCGTACAAGGTCCTGAAGCTTTCTTT.

J is TRBJ2-1 and V is TRBV6-5; D not resolved. Germline CDR1 and CDR2: MNHEY and SVGAGI. This CDR3 spans 14 amino acids. Between the trimmed V and J ends, which lost 2 bases and 2 bases, there was a span of 7 bases. The CDR3 sequence is CASSYSRTYNEQFF. The CDR3 DNA reads TGTGCCAGCAGTTACAGTCGGACCTACAATGAGCAGTTCTTC.

About this clone: The same CDR3 arises from other DNA sequences in this sample as well. This rearrangement joins TRBV7-6 to TRBJ2-7; 9 nucleotides line up with TRBD2. V shed 6 bases and J 4 bases; nucleotides not matched to a gene: 10. This CDR3 is 15 amino acids long. Germline CDR1 reads SGHVS; CDR2 reads FNYEAQ. CDR3 coding DNA: TGTGCCAGCAGTCTGTTAGCGGGAGATCGGTACGAGCAGTACTTC. Translating it yields CASSLLAGDRYEQYF.

CDR3 nucleotide sequence: TGTGCCTGGAGTCCGACTAGCGGGAGGGCCTACGAGCAGTACTTC. This sequence encodes CAWSPTSGRAYEQYF. This sequence joins TRBV30 and TRBJ2-7; 14 bases are a match to TRBD2. Trimming took 2 bases from V and 2 from J; bases not matched to a gene: 2. CDR3 size: 15 residues. From germline, CDR1 is GTSNPN and CDR2 SVGIG (reference sequence).

The CDR3 coding sequence is TGTGCCAGCAGCCCAAACTTTCGGACAGGGAAGCGCACAGATACGCAGTATTTT. This codes for CASSPNFRTGKRTDTQYF. The J gene is TRBJ2-3, the V gene TRBV7-9, with 8 positions matching TRBD1. The CDR3 has 18 residues. V trimming: 5 bases; J trimming: 1 base; junction bases outside the gene matches: 14. Germline CDR1 SEHNR, CDR2 FQNEAQ (reference sequence).

The genes are TRBV27 and TRBJ1-3; D perhaps matches TRBD1 (6 bases). The V gene lost 2 bases and the J gene lost 0 bases, with 14 bases spanning the gap. CDR1 is MNHEY and CDR2 is SMNVEV in the germline V gene (reference sequence). The CDR3 has 17 amino acids. The chain's CDR3 is CASSLIFGGHSGNTIYF. For the CDR3, the DNA is TGTGCCAGCAGTTTAATTTTCGGGGGCCACTCTGGAAACACCATATATTTT.

The V call is TRBV5-1, the J call TRBJ2-7; 8 bases align to TRBD1. The germline V gene has CDR1 SGHRS and CDR2 YFSETQ. The V gene end was trimmed by 2 bases and the J gene end by 4 bases; junction bases not matched to a gene: 8. This CDR3 region has 15 residues. The DNA for the CDR3 is TGCGCCAGCAGCTTTGGGCAGGGGGCATTGTACGAGCAGTACTTC. Its translation is CASSFGQGALYEQYF.

The rearrangement joins TRBV15 to TRBJ1-4; possibly TRBD1 for D (5 bases). Germline CDR1 is LNHNV and CDR2 is YYDKDF (reference sequence). Trimming removed 1 base from V and 7 bases from J, with 10 bases in between. The CDR3 contains 14 residues. This chain's CDR3 is CATSRATGVEKLFF. In DNA form, the CDR3 reads TGTGCCACCAGCAGAGCAACAGGAGTTGAAAAACTGTTTTTT.

This chain uses TRBV7-9 with TRBJ2-1, with a weak D call TRBD2 (5 bases). The CDR3 sequence is 16 residues long. CDR1 and CDR2 from the germline V gene are SEHNR and FQNEAQ (reference sequence). V was clipped by 5 bases and J by 8 bases, with 22 bases between them. The CDR3 nucleotides are TGTGCCAGCAGCAAACCAGACTACTCCCTATTCTATGAGCAGTTCTTC. Its protein product is CASSKPDYSLFYEQFF.

V gene TRBV19 combines with J gene TRBJ1-5, with D maybe TRBD1 (5 bases). V gave up 0 bases and J gave up 4 bases, with 16 bases separating them. This CDR3 has 17 amino acids. Germline CDR1 LNHDA, CDR2 SQIVND (reference sequence). This CDR3 reads CASSIDLRQYTNQPQHF. CDR3 in DNA: TGTGCCAGTAGTATAGATCTGAGACAGTACACGAATCAGCCCCAGCATTTT.

The V and J genes are TRBV7-6 and TRBJ1-2; 10 positions agree with TRBD1. This CDR3 has 17 residues. Looked up from germline, CDR1 is SGHVS and CDR2 is FNYEAQ. After removal of 5 bases from V and 8 bases from J, the junction contained 17 bases not matched to a gene. As DNA, the CDR3 is TGTGCCAGCAGCGTACGGGACAGGGGCCCGGGTCATCTCGGCTACACCTTC. It codes for CASSVRDRGPGHLGYTF.

The V call is TRBV7-9, the J call TRBJ2-7; D remains ambiguous. Trimming shortened V by 7 bases and J by 3 bases, and 13 bases separated the two germline ends. Per the germline V gene, CDR1 is SEHNR and CDR2 is FQNEAQ (reference sequence). The CDR3 has 13 residues. CDR3 amino acids: CASTHPLGYEQYF. For the CDR3, the DNA is TGTGCCAGCACCCACCCGCTAGGCTACGAGCAGTACTTC. The full variable domain, its missing parts supplied by reference TRBV7-9 and TRBJ2-7, is DTGVSQNPRHKITKRGQNVTFRCDPISEHNRLYWYRQTLGQGPEFLTYFQNEAQLEKSRLLSDRFSAERPKGSFSTLEIQRTEQGDSAMYLCASTHPLGYEQYFGPGTRLTVT.

The rearrangement uses TRBV5-1 and TRBJ2-7; TRBD2 matches 15 bases. Per the germline V gene, CDR1 is SGHRS and CDR2 is YFSETQ. This CDR3 region has 17 residues. J lost 1 base, V lost 6 bases, and 8 bases had no gene match. The CDR3 loop is CASNSGLAGGGSYEQYF. In DNA, the CDR3 is TGCGCCAGCAACTCGGGACTAGCGGGAGGCGGGTCCTACGAGCAGTACTTC.

This rearrangement joins TRBV2 to TRBJ1-1; D might be TRBD1 (5 bases). CDR3 length equals 15 residues. V was cut by 0 bases and J by 0 bases, with 8 bases left in between. Germline loops: CDR1 SNHLY, CDR2 FYNNEI. CDR3 protein: CASSEAPDMNTEAFF. In DNA, the CDR3 is TGTGCCAGCAGTGAAGCGCCGGACATGAACACTGAAGCTTTCTTT. The variable domain in full, completed from reference TRBV2 and TRBJ1-1, reads EPEVTQTPSHQVTQMGQEVILRCVPISNHLYFYWYRQILGQKVEFLVSFYNNEISEKSEIFDDQFSVERPDGSNFTLKIRSTKLEDSAMYFCASSEAPDMNTEAFFGQGTRLTVV.

The chain has TRBV14 and TRBJ2-7, with unresolved D. The CDR3 is 13 amino acids. V was pared by 4 bases and J by 4 bases, with 11 bases between. CDR1 and CDR2 from the germline V gene are SGHDN and FVKESK. CDR3 loop: CASSLARWYEQYF. Written as DNA, the CDR3 is TGTGCCAGCAGCCTCGCGAGATGGTACGAGCAGTACTTC. Complete variable domain (other parts from reference TRBV14 and TRBJ2-7): EAGVTQFPSHSVIEKGQTVTLRCDPISGHDNLYWYRRVMGKEIKFLLHFVKESKQDESGMPNNRFLAERTGGTYSTLKVQPAELEDSGVYFCASSLARWYEQYFGPGTRLTVT.

This clone appeared once. V and J are TRBV7-6 and TRBJ2-7; TRBD2 aligns across 9 bases. The CDR3 loop spans 13 amino acids. Germline CDR1 SGHVS, CDR2 FNYEAQ. The V segment lost 3 bases and the J segment 7 bases; nucleotides outside the gene matches: 4. CDR3 region: CASSLAGGVEQYF. CDR3 coding DNA: TGTGCCAGCAGCTTGGCGGGAGGGGTGGAGCAGTACTTC. Full variable domain (remainder filled in from reference TRBV7-6 and TRBJ2-7): GAGVSQSPRYKVTKRGQDVALRCDPISGHVSLYWYRQALGQGPEFLTYFNYEAQQDKSGLPNDRFSAERPEGSISTLTIQRTEQRDSAMYRCASSLAGGVEQYFGPGTRLTVT.

The chain uses TRBV7-6 and TRBJ2-1, with 9 nucleotides matching TRBD2. Germline CDR1 reads SGHVS; CDR2 reads FNYEAQ. The junction had 12 bases not matched to a gene; V was cut back by 5 bases and J by 4 bases. The CDR3 extends over 17 amino acids. For the CDR3, the DNA is TGTGCCAGCAGCCCTAGCACGGGACTAGCAGTATACAATGAGCAGTTCTTC. This encodes CASSPSTGLAVYNEQFF. The whole variable domain, remainder taken from reference TRBV7-6 and TRBJ2-1, is GAGVSQSPRYKVTKRGQDVALRCDPISGHVSLYWYRQALGQGPEFLTYFNYEAQQDKSGLPNDRFSAERPEGSISTLTIQRTEQRDSAMYRCASSPSTGLAVYNEQFFGPGTRLTVL.

V and J are TRBV7-6 and TRBJ2-1, with 13 bases aligning to TRBD2. V lost 5 bases and J lost 9; bases outside the gene matches: 10. This CDR3 is built from 16 residues. Germline V lookup: CDR1 SGHVS, CDR2 FNYEAQ. The CDR3 nucleotides read TGTGCCAGCAGCCCGGGACTAGCGGGGAGGGGATTTGAGCAGTTCTTC. Its translation is CASSPGLAGRGFEQFF.